One sample yielded the 3 T cell receptor beta chains listed below, sequenced in a study of beta chain features in type 1 diabetes. Expressed TCRB transcripts were sequenced because the entire RNA isolate underwent reverse transcription. The repertoire was sequenced with immunoSEQ multiplex PCR; TCRdb's copy has only in-frame clones and lacks some. The sample holds hundreds of thousands of clones, around 30% seen once. Sequencing input: naive CD4+ T cells from blood. The receptors stem from a man younger than 35 in good health.

This clone showed up just a few times. This chain links TRBV5-4 with TRBJ2-2; D is unresolved. The CDR3 totals 15 residues. V lost 3 bases and J 7 bases, leaving 16 bases between the germline ends. Germline-derived CDR1 and CDR2 are SGHNT and YYREEE (reference sequence). CDR3 in amino acids: CASSSPTSAGGELFF. The CDR3 nucleotides are TGTGCCAGCAGCTCACCCACCTCAGCTGGCGGGGAGCTGTTTTTT.

The sample holds a few counts of this clone. This chain connects TRBV30 to TRBJ2-7, with TRBD2 identical over 11 bases. Losses at the gene ends were 5 bases for V and 2 bases for J; bases not matched to a gene: 11. Germline lookup yields CDR1 GTSNPN and CDR2 SVGIG (reference sequence). The CDR3 is 16 residues long. For the CDR3, the DNA is TGTGCCTGGTGCCGGGCAGGGACTAGCGGCACCTACGAGCAGTACTTC. Translated: CAWCRAGTSGTYEQYF.

The V call is TRBV28, the J call TRBJ2-7; 8 nucleotides match TRBD1. J was trimmed by 7 bases and V by 2 bases; bases with no gene match: 7. Germline CDR1 and CDR2: MDHEN and SYDVKM. The CDR3 is 14 amino acids. This chain's CDR3 is CASSLPPGQGEQYF. CDR3 sequence (DNA): TGTGCCAGCAGTTTACCCCCCGGACAGGGTGAGCAGTACTTC.